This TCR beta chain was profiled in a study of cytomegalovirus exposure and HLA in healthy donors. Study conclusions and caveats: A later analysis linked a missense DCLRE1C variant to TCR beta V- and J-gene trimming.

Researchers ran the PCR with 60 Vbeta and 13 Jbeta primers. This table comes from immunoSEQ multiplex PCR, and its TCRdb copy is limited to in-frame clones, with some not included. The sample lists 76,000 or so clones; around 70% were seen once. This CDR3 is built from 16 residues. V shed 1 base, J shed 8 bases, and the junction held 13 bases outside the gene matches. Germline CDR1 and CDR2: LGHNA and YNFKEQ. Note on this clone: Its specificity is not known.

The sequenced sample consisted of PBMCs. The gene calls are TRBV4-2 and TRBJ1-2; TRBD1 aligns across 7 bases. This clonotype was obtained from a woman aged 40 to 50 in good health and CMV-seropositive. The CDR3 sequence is CASSQAPPDRVGGYTF. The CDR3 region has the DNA TGTGCCAGCAGCCAAGCTCCGCCCGACAGGGTAGGCGGCTACACCTTC.